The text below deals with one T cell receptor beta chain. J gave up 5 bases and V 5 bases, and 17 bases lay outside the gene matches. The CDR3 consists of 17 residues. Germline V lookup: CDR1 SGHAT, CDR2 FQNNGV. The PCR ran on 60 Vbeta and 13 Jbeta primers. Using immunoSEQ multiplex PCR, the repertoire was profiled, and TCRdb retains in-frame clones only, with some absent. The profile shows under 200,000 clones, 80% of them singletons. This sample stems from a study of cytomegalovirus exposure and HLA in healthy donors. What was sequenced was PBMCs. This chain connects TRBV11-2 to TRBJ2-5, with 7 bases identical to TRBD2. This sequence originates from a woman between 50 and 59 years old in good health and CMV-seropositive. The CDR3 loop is CASSPPFSRMGGETQYF. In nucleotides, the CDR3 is TGTGCCAGCAGCCCCCCTTTCTCGCGTATGGGGGGGGAGACCCAGTACTTC. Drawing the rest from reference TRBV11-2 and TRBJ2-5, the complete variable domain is EAGVAQSPRYKIIEKRQSVAFWCNPISGHATLYWYQQILGQGPKLLIQFQNNGVVDDSQLPKDRFSAERLKGVDSTLKIQPAKLEDSAVYLCASSPPFSRMGGETQYFGPGTRLLVL.